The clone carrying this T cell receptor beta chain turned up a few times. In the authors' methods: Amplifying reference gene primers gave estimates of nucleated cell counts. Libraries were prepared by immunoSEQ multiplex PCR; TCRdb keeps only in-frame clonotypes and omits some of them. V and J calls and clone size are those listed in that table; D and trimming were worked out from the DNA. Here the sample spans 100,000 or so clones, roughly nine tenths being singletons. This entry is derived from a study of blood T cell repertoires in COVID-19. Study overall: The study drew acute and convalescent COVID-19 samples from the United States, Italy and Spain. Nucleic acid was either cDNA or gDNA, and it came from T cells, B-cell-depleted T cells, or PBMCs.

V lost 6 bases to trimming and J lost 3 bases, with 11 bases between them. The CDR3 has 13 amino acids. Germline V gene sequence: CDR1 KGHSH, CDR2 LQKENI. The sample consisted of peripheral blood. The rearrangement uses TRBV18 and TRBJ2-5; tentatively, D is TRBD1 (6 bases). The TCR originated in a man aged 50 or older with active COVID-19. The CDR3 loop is CASSIGQKETQYF. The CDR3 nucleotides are TGTGCCAGCTCTATTGGACAGAAAGAGACCCAGTACTTC.